These 32 T cell receptor beta chains share one sample of origin, sequenced in a study of blood T cell repertoires in COVID-19. Clones were read by immunoSEQ multiplex PCR, and TCRdb kept only the in-frame ones, dropping some. The data contain 200,000 to 250,000 clones, 90% of them singletons. The source material was PBMCs or T cells enriched from blood (not recorded which). The receptors stem from a man aged 25 to 45 who had been exposed to COVID-19.

The chain is built from TRBV6-5 and TRBJ2-3, with 7 bases matching TRBD1. The CDR3 consists of 13 residues. From germline, CDR1 is MNHEY and CDR2 SVGAGI. Losses at the gene ends were 6 bases for V and 5 bases for J; bases not matched to a gene: 5. The DNA for the CDR3 is TGTGCCAGCAGGATAACAGGGGTAGATACGCAGTATTTT. This encodes CASRITGVDTQYF.

The chain joins TRBV6-6 to TRBJ2-2; D may be TRBD2 (7 bases). V was cut by 6 bases and J by 3 bases, with 17 bases left in between. In germline, CDR1 is MNHNY, CDR2 SVGAGI (reference sequence). The CDR3 runs 16 residues. In nucleotides, the CDR3 is TGTGCCAGCAGGACGGTGTGGGGGGGCGACACCGGGGAGCTGTTTTTT. Translating gives CASRTVWGGDTGELFF.

The chain combines TRBV7-9 with TRBJ2-7, with 10 bases matching TRBD2. The CDR3 has 17 residues. Germline V gives CDR1 SEHNR, CDR2 FQNEAQ (reference sequence). V shed 4 bases, J shed 2 bases, and the junction held 11 bases outside the gene matches. CDR3 coding DNA: TGTGCCAGCAGCTCCCTTTCAACTAGCGGGGAGACCTACGAGCAGTACTTC. Amino acid sequence: CASSSLSTSGETYEQYF.

V gene TRBV7-9 combines with J gene TRBJ1-2; D possibly corresponds to TRBD1 (6 bases). CDR1 is SEHNR, CDR2 FQNEAQ, per germline (reference sequence). CDR3 length: 15 residues. Between the trimmed V and J ends, which lost 6 bases and 5 bases, there was a span of 19 bases. The CDR3 here is CASSSLRTGPYGYTF. The CDR3 DNA reads as TGTGCCAGCAGTTCGCTCAGAACAGGGCCTTATGGCTACACCTTC.

In nucleotides, the CDR3 is TGTGCCAGCAGCTTCGGGACTAGCGGGGGTTCCACAGATACGCAGTATTTT. Its translation: CASSFGTSGGSTDTQYF. V is TRBV11-2 and J is TRBJ2-3; 14 nucleotides match TRBD2. Germline V CDR1 and CDR2: SGHAT, FQNNGV. This CDR3 contains 17 residues. V was clipped by 3 bases and J by 2 bases; unmatched bases: 4.

Comment on this clone: The junction differs from germline at one of its ends, possibly a read error. The chain is built from TRBV19 and TRBJ1-4, with 7 bases aligning to TRBD1. Germline V gene lookup returns CDR1 LNHDA and CDR2 SQIVND (reference sequence). The CDR3 is 15 residues long. CDR3 sequence: CASSTTGVTTEKLFF. The CDR3 nucleotides read TGTGCCAGTAGTACCACAGGGGTGACTACTGAAAAACTGTTTTTT.

This clone showed up just once. The rearrangement links TRBV15 to TRBJ2-7; 8 bases agree with TRBD1. Germline CDR1 and CDR2: LNHNV and YYDKDF (reference sequence). V lost 3 bases, J lost 4 bases, and 8 bases stayed unmatched. The CDR3 loop spans 15 amino acids. CDR3 in DNA: TGTGCCACCAGCAGCGCGGCAGGGGGCATTTACGAGCAGTACTTC. Translation gives CATSSAAGGIYEQYF. Based on the CDR3 plus reference TRBV15 and TRBJ2-7, the full variable domain is DAMVIQNPRYQVTQFGKPVTLSCSQTLNHNVMYWYQQKSSQAPKLLFHYYDKDFNNEADTPDNFQSRRPNTSFCFLDIRSPGLGDTAMYLCATSSAAGGIYEQYFGPGTRLTVT.

The chain is built from TRBV27 and TRBJ2-3; 10 nucleotides align to TRBD2. The germline V gene has CDR1 MNHEY and CDR2 SMNVEV (reference sequence). After removal of 4 bases from V and 2 bases from J, the junction contained 3 bases not matched to a gene. This CDR3 has 15 amino acids. The CDR3 DNA reads as TGTGCCAGCAGTTCTCTAGCGGGGGACACAGATACGCAGTATTTT. Amino acid sequence: CASSSLAGDTDTQYF.

The gene calls are TRBV6-2 or TRBV6-3 and TRBJ2-2; 7 nucleotides line up with TRBD1. The CDR3 sequence is 14 residues long. The germline gives CDR1 MNHEY, CDR2 SVGEGT. Trimming cost V 2 bases and J 7 bases; bases outside gene matches: 4. CDR3 residues: CASSYRGRDGELFF. The DNA for the CDR3 is TGTGCCAGCAGTTACAGGGGGCGAGACGGGGAGCTGTTTTTT.

The chain joins TRBV19 to TRBJ1-2; D is perhaps TRBD1 (5 bases). V gave up 7 bases and J gave up 4 bases, with 19 bases separating them. This CDR3 is 15 amino acids long. CDR1 and CDR2 (germline): LNHDA, SQIVND (reference sequence). The CDR3 DNA is TGTGCCAGTACCGAGGGACTGGGATGGATCTATGGCTACACCTTC. Encoded protein: CASTEGLGWIYGYTF.

The rearrangement joins TRBV7-2 to TRBJ1-4; 8 bases are a match to TRBD1. V gave up 5 bases and J gave up 1 base; unmatched junction bases: 6. This CDR3 comprises 16 residues. The germline V gene has CDR1 SGHTA and CDR2 FQGNSA. Here the CDR3 DNA reads TGTGCCAGCAGCCCCCGGACAGGGTTAACTAATGAAAAACTGTTTTTT. It is translated as CASSPRTGLTNEKLFF. Drawing the rest from reference TRBV7-2 and TRBJ1-4, the complete variable domain is GAGVSQSPSNKVTEKGKDVELRCDPISGHTALYWYRQSLGQGLEFLIYFQGNSAPDKSGLPSDRFSAERTGGSVSTLTIQRTQQEDSAVYLCASSPRTGLTNEKLFFGSGTQLSVL.

The chain couples TRBV25-1 to TRBJ2-1, with 11 bases lining up with TRBD1. There are 16 residues in the CDR3. The V and J ends lost 5 bases and 6 bases, in that order; junction bases with no gene match: 9. Per germline, CDR1 MGHDK and CDR2 SYGVNS. The CDR3 DNA reads as TGTGCCAGCAGTTACCACCCCGGGACAGGGGGCAATGAGCAGTTCTTC. Protein: CASSYHPGTGGNEQFF.

This rearrangement joins TRBV19 to TRBJ2-2; maybe TRBD1 (6 bases). CDR3 length: 12 residues. Germline values: CDR1 LNHDA, CDR2 SQIVND (reference sequence). The ends were cut back, 5 bases at V and 8 bases at J, with 9 bases in the middle. CDR3 sequence (DNA): TGTGCCAGTAGTTACAGGGAGGGGGAGCTGTTTTTT. Residues: CASSYREGELFF. Full variable domain (outside the CDR3, taken from reference TRBV19 and TRBJ2-2): DGGITQSPKYLFRKEGQNVTLSCEQNLNHDAMYWYRQDPGQGLRLIYYSQIVNDFQKGDIAEGYSVSREKKESFPLTVTSAQKNPTAFYLCASSYREGELFFGEGSRLTVL.

This chain joins TRBV7-2 and TRBJ2-5; 8 bases line up with TRBD2. Germline values: CDR1 SGHTA, CDR2 FQGNSA. This CDR3 spans 17 amino acids. The J segment lost 5 bases and the V segment lost 3 bases, leaving 14 bases of the junction unmatched. Here the CDR3 DNA reads TGTGCCAGCAGCTTTTTGGGGAAGCGGGGGAGGTTTGAGACCCAGTACTTC. Its translation: CASSFLGKRGRFETQYF. The full variable domain, rest sourced from reference TRBV7-2 and TRBJ2-5, is GAGVSQSPSNKVTEKGKDVELRCDPISGHTALYWYRQSLGQGLEFLIYFQGNSAPDKSGLPSDRFSAERTGGSVSTLTIQRTQQEDSAVYLCASSFLGKRGRFETQYFGPGTRLLVL.

V and J are TRBV6-5 and TRBJ2-7, with 10 bases lining up with TRBD1. This CDR3 has 15 residues. Unmatched junction bases numbered 7, after V lost 4 bases and J lost 4 bases. Germline V gene data show CDR1 as MNHEY and CDR2 as SVGAGI. The CDR3 DNA follows: TGTGCCAGCAGTTTCGGGACAGGGGACAGATACGAGCAGTACTTC. Protein: CASSFGTGDRYEQYF.

This chain connects TRBV2 to TRBJ2-1; the D gene is possibly TRBD2 (5 bases). Germline loops: CDR1 SNHLY, CDR2 FYNNEI. This CDR3 has 14 amino acids. Between the trimmed V and J ends, which lost 2 bases and 8 bases, there was a span of 13 bases. CDR3: CASSERAVGDEQFF. The CDR3 coding sequence is TGTGCCAGCAGTGAAAGGGCAGTCGGGGATGAGCAGTTCTTC.

This chain links TRBV5-1 with TRBJ2-1, with TRBD2 identical over 7 bases. The junction had 13 bases not matched to a gene; V was cut back by 2 bases and J by 8 bases. In germline, CDR1 is SGHRS, CDR2 YFSETQ. CDR3 size: 16 residues. CDR3: CASSFWLREDTDEQFF. The CDR3 DNA follows: TGCGCCAGCAGCTTCTGGTTACGGGAGGATACGGATGAGCAGTTCTTC.

The V gene is TRBV4-1, the J gene TRBJ2-5, with D tentatively TRBD2 (5 bases). Trimming stripped 1 base from V and 5 bases from J, with 11 bases between. Germline CDR1 is MGHRA and CDR2 is YSYEKL. This CDR3 spans 14 amino acids. The CDR3 nucleotides are TGCGCCAGCAGCCAAGGTCCGGGGATGGAGACCCAGTACTTC. Its protein is CASSQGPGMETQYF.

The chain is built from TRBV7-3 and TRBJ2-1; 11 nucleotides match TRBD2. The length of the CDR3 is 15 residues. The J segment lost 3 bases and the V segment lost 5 bases, leaving 3 bases of the junction unmatched. From germline, CDR1 is SGHTA and CDR2 FQGTGA. The CDR3 spells CASSPLAGGYNEQFF. In DNA, the CDR3 is TGTGCCAGCAGCCCGCTAGCGGGGGGCTACAATGAGCAGTTCTTC.

The chain is built from TRBV4-2 and TRBJ2-1; a weak D match, TRBD1 (6 bases). The CDR3 is 15 residues long. Trimming shortened V by 2 bases and J by 9 bases, and 17 bases separated the two germline ends. Germline loops: CDR1 LGHNA, CDR2 YNFKEQ. CDR3 sequence: CASSQTRTALGEQFF. CDR3 in DNA: TGTGCCAGCAGCCAAACCCGGACAGCCCTCGGTGAGCAGTTCTTC.

This sequence joins TRBV6-5 and TRBJ2-5, with D possibly being TRBD1 (6 bases). CDR3 length: 15 residues. The germline CDR1 and CDR2 sequences are MNHEY and SVGAGI. The V end was cut by 6 bases, the J end by 5 bases, with 19 bases between. CDR3 protein: CASRGHGTIGETQYF. In DNA form, the CDR3 reads TGTGCCAGCAGAGGACACGGGACAATTGGCGAGACCCAGTACTTC.

In its sample, this clone was seen a few times. The V and J genes are TRBV27 and TRBJ1-4, with D perhaps TRBD1 (5 bases). Germline loops: CDR1 MNHEY, CDR2 SMNVEV (reference sequence). The CDR3 runs to 15 residues. The V and J ends lost 7 bases and 2 bases respectively, with 14 bases between them. Written as DNA, the CDR3 is TGTGCCAGCAACCAGGGTGGGCTGACTAATGAAAAACTGTTTTTT. It encodes CASNQGGLTNEKLFF.

The V call is TRBV27, the J call TRBJ1-5, with D unresolved. CDR1 and CDR2 (germline): MNHEY, SMNVEV (reference sequence). There are 14 residues in the CDR3. V was pared by 5 bases and J by 1 base, with 9 bases between. The CDR3 is CASSPRPSNQPQHF. CDR3 bases: TGTGCCAGCAGTCCTAGACCGAGCAATCAGCCCCAGCATTTT.

The J gene is TRBJ2-7, the V gene TRBV23-1; D is perhaps TRBD1 (6 bases). TRBV23-1 is labeled an ORF, and its function is uncertain. The CDR3 loop spans 18 amino acids. Trimming shortened V by 0 bases and J by 3 bases, and 21 bases separated the two germline ends. The CDR3 nucleotides read TGCGCCAGCAGTCAATCGTGGGGGCCATCCACAGGGAACTACGAGCAGTACTTC. This translates into CASSQSWGPSTGNYEQYF.

The V call is TRBV18, the J call TRBJ2-1; TRBD2 matches at 8 bases. This CDR3 spans 16 amino acids. With V trimmed by 1 base and J by 4 bases, 6 bases remained unmatched. CDR1 and CDR2 from the germline V gene are KGHSH and LQKENI. The CDR3 spells CASSPQISGVYNEQFF. CDR3 sequence (DNA): TGTGCCAGCTCACCACAGATTAGCGGGGTATACAATGAGCAGTTCTTC.

The rearrangement joins TRBV27 to TRBJ1-2; the D gene is possibly TRBD1 (5 bases). CDR1 and CDR2 from the germline V gene are MNHEY and SMNVEV (reference sequence). This CDR3 region has 13 residues. Trimming took 5 bases from V and 3 from J, leaving 10 bases between them. DNA of the CDR3: TGTGCCAGCAGTGGGGCAGGCCACTATGGCTACACCTTC. Translated, it gives CASSGAGHYGYTF.

This chain links TRBV6-2 or TRBV6-3 with TRBJ2-5, with D tentatively TRBD1 (6 bases). Germline V gives CDR1 MNHEY, CDR2 SVGEGT. V shed 5 bases and J shed 0 bases, with 10 bases lying between them. The CDR3 totals 14 residues. CDR3 nucleotide sequence: TGTGCCAGCAGTCCCACAGGGAACCAAGAGACCCAGTACTTC. Its protein is CASSPTGNQETQYF.

The gene calls are TRBV27 and TRBJ2-5; possibly TRBD1 for D (6 bases). The germline V gene has CDR1 MNHEY and CDR2 SMNVEV (reference sequence). V gave up 0 bases and J gave up 12 bases, with 14 bases separating them. The CDR3 loop spans 13 amino acids. The CDR3 DNA follows: TGTGCCAGCAGTTTATCGAGGGGGAACGGGGAGTACTTC. It yields the protein CASSLSRGNGEYF.

The chain couples TRBV10-2 to TRBJ2-7, with a weak D call TRBD1 (6 bases). The germline V gene encodes CDR1 WSHSY and CDR2 SAAADI. This CDR3 has 14 residues. The ends were cut back, 0 bases at V and 3 bases at J, with 9 bases in the middle. The CDR3 spells CASSESTGIYEQYF. For the CDR3, the DNA is TGCGCCAGCAGTGAGTCAACAGGGATCTACGAGCAGTACTTC.

This chain connects TRBV2 to TRBJ1-5; D call uncertain. V lost 6 bases to trimming and J lost 7 bases, with 10 bases between them. Germline assignment: CDR1 SNHLY and CDR2 FYNNEI. The CDR3 contains 12 residues. CDR3 amino acids: CASSLPRQPQHF. The DNA for the CDR3 is TGTGCCAGCAGCCTACCGCGGCAGCCCCAGCATTTT. The full variable domain, in which reference TRBV2 and TRBJ1-5 provide the parts outside the CDR3, is EPEVTQTPSHQVTQMGQEVILRCVPISNHLYFYWYRQILGQKVEFLVSFYNNEISEKSEIFDDQFSVERPDGSNFTLKIRSTKLEDSAMYFCASSLPRQPQHFGDGTRLSIL.

This chain connects TRBV7-9 to TRBJ1-1; 9 positions agree with TRBD1. The junction had 7 bases not matched to a gene; V was cut back by 4 bases and J by 1 base. The CDR3 loop spans 16 amino acids. CDR1 and CDR2 (germline): SEHNR, FQNEAQ (reference sequence). CDR3: CASSSYRGLGNTEAFF. CDR3 nucleotides: TGTGCCAGCAGCTCGTACAGGGGGCTGGGGAACACTGAAGCTTTCTTT.

The V call is TRBV4-1, the J call TRBJ1-2; 7 nucleotides align to TRBD1. Trimming cost V 4 bases and J 4 bases; bases outside gene matches: 6. Germline loops: CDR1 MGHRA, CDR2 YSYEKL. CDR3 length equals 14 residues. The CDR3 region has the DNA TGCGCCAGCAGCCTCCCGGACAGGACCTATGGCTACACCTTC. The encoded protein is CASSLPDRTYGYTF.